The next 17 T cell receptor beta chains were all read from a single sample in a study of T cell responses to AZD1222 COVID-19 vaccine (dated by TCRdb to the early 2020s). This specimen's time point label, interpreted: baseline before first vaccination. The library came from the immunoSEQ multiplex PCR assay. Imported from immuneACCESS, the table was reduced by TCRdb to in-frame sequences with V and J called. These copies leave out some clones; in studies compared against another copy, an unresolved V gene accounts for under half, and the cause of the remainder is not known. This sample is represented by about 120,000 clones; about 90% of them were singletons. Jointly, the top ten make up less than 11% of the sample. The sequences come from peripheral blood, collected on day 0 of AZD1222 vaccination. Every receptor here comes from an adult in good health.

The chain links TRBV20-1 to TRBJ2-2; D not certain. Germline lookup yields CDR1 DFQATT and CDR2 SNEGSKA (reference sequence). The V end lost 6 bases, the J end lost 8 bases, and 10 bases lay between the germline ends. This CDR3 region has 11 residues. CDR3 coding DNA: TGCAGTGCAAGGCGGTCTGGGGAGCTGTTTTTT. It codes for CSARRSGELFF.

The V call is TRBV9, the J call TRBJ1-2, with D perhaps TRBD1 (5 bases). Germline values: CDR1 SGDLS, CDR2 YYNGEE. The length of the CDR3 is 13 residues. V lost 0 bases and J 7 bases, leaving 10 bases between the germline ends. CDR3 bases: TGTGCCAGCAGCGTAGACCCAGGGAGTGGCTACACCTTC. Protein sequence: CASSVDPGSGYTF.

This chain connects TRBV19 to TRBJ2-6; D might be TRBD1 (5 bases). Trimming took off 6 bases at V and 0 bases at J, with 27 bases between the two ends. CDR1 and CDR2 from the germline V gene are LNHDA and SQIVND (reference sequence). This CDR3 comprises 21 residues. CDR3 sequence reads: CASRLNQPTGNPISGANVLTF. In DNA form, the CDR3 reads TGTGCCAGTAGACTCAACCAACCCACAGGAAACCCAATCTCTGGGGCCAACGTCCTGACTTTC. The complete variable domain, with remaining parts taken from reference TRBV19 and TRBJ2-6, reads DGGITQSPKYLFRKEGQNVTLSCEQNLNHDAMYWYRQDPGQGLRLIYYSQIVNDFQKGDIAEGYSVSREKKESFPLTVTSAQKNPTAFYLCASRLNQPTGNPISGANVLTFGAGSRLTVL.

This clone was seen a few times. The chain joins TRBV14 to TRBJ1-6; D remains unclear. Germline loops: CDR1 SGHDN, CDR2 FVKESK. CDR3 size: 13 residues. The V and J ends lost 4 bases and 7 bases respectively, with 8 bases between them. The CDR3 protein is CASSPMRNSPLHF. CDR3 DNA: TGTGCCAGCAGCCCTATGAGGAATTCACCCCTCCACTTT.

V is TRBV7-9 and J is TRBJ2-7; no clear D gene. Per the germline V gene, CDR1 is SEHNR and CDR2 is FQNEAQ (reference sequence). V lost 5 bases and J 7 bases, leaving 9 bases between the germline ends. The CDR3 extends over 11 amino acids. The CDR3 reads CASSPSLEQYF. CDR3 DNA sequence: TGTGCCAGCAGCCCCTCCTTAGAGCAGTACTTC.

The chain combines TRBV5-1 with TRBJ1-2; D is undetermined. Germline V gives CDR1 SGHRS, CDR2 YFSETQ. Between the trimmed V and J ends, which lost 4 bases and 1 base, there was a span of 14 bases. The CDR3 has 15 residues. CDR3 region: CASSAGGEGNYGYTF. DNA of the CDR3: TGCGCCAGCAGCGCAGGTGGGGAAGGTAACTATGGCTACACCTTC.

The chain recombines TRBV27 with TRBJ2-7; 10 bases map to TRBD2. Germline lookup yields CDR1 MNHEY and CDR2 SMNVEV (reference sequence). With 6 bases clipped from V and 3 bases from J, the junction kept 11 bases outside the gene matches. The CDR3 loop spans 16 amino acids. As DNA, the CDR3 is TGTGCCAGCAGGCCCTCAGACCTAGCGGGAGTCTACGAGCAGTACTTC. Translation gives CASRPSDLAGVYEQYF.

This chain joins TRBV2 and TRBJ1-2; D perhaps matches TRBD1 (6 bases). The V end was cut by 0 bases, the J end by 7 bases, with 12 bases between. CDR3 length: 14 amino acids. The germline V gene has CDR1 SNHLY and CDR2 FYNNEI. The CDR3, as DNA: TGTGCCAGCAGTGAAGCACACAGGGCAGGTGGCTACACCTTC. Translation gives CASSEAHRAGGYTF. Full variable domain (outside the CDR3, taken from reference TRBV2 and TRBJ1-2): EPEVTQTPSHQVTQMGQEVILRCVPISNHLYFYWYRQILGQKVEFLVSFYNNEISEKSEIFDDQFSVERPDGSNFTLKIRSTKLEDSAMYFCASSEAHRAGGYTFGSGTRLTVV.

V gene TRBV7-2 combines with J gene TRBJ1-1; no definite D call. The CDR3 has 15 residues. Germline CDR1 reads SGHTA; CDR2 reads FQGNSA. Trimming left V 5 bases short and J 1 base short, with 14 bases between. CDR3 nucleotides: TGTGCCAGCAGCCACGGAGCAGGCCGGAACACTGAAGCTTTCTTT. It encodes CASSHGAGRNTEAFF. Variable domain in full (rest from reference TRBV7-2 and TRBJ1-1): GAGVSQSPSNKVTEKGKDVELRCDPISGHTALYWYRQSLGQGLEFLIYFQGNSAPDKSGLPSDRFSAERTGGSVSTLTIQRTQQEDSAVYLCASSHGAGRNTEAFFGQGTRLTVV.

This chain connects TRBV5-1 to TRBJ2-5; TRBD2 aligns across 8 bases. Germline trimming cut 3 bases from V and 5 bases from J; bases unmatched to any gene: 3. CDR1 and CDR2 from the germline V gene are SGHRS and YFSETQ. This CDR3 spans 13 amino acids. DNA of the CDR3: TGCGCCAGCAGCTCTATAGCGGGGGAGACCCAGTACTTC. It translates to CASSSIAGETQYF.

The CDR3 sequence is CASSDRLAGGPDTQYF. In nucleotides, the CDR3 is TGTGCCAGCAGCGACCGACTAGCGGGGGGGCCCGATACGCAGTATTTT. The chain uses TRBV11-1 and TRBJ2-3; 14 nucleotides align to TRBD2. With V trimmed by 5 bases and J by 6 bases, 7 bases remained unmatched. CDR1 is SGHAT and CDR2 is FQDESV in the germline V gene (reference sequence). There are 16 residues in the CDR3.

In its sample, this clone was seen once. A junction end diverges from the germline sequence, so it may reflect a read error. This chain joins TRBV24-1 and TRBJ2-5; 8 bases agree with TRBD2. This CDR3 comprises 13 residues. Germline lookup yields CDR1 KGHDR and CDR2 SFDVKD. The CDR3 region is CATSDGGGEAQYF. In nucleotides, the CDR3 is TGTGCCACCAGTGACGGGGGGGGAGAGGCCCAGTACTTC.

J is TRBJ2-1 and V is TRBV7-9; 9 nucleotides match TRBD2. Per the germline V gene, CDR1 is SEHNR and CDR2 is FQNEAQ (reference sequence). V was pared by 5 bases and J by 12 bases, with 14 bases of the junction left unmatched. The CDR3 length is 15 residues. The chain's CDR3 is CASSPPGLATVGQFF. The DNA for the CDR3 is TGTGCCAGCAGCCCCCCGGGACTAGCCACAGTGGGGCAGTTCTTC. The whole variable domain, remainder taken from reference TRBV7-9 and TRBJ2-1, is DTGVSQNPRHKITKRGQNVTFRCDPISEHNRLYWYRQTLGQGPEFLTYFQNEAQLEKSRLLSDRFSAERPKGSFSTLEIQRTEQGDSAMYLCASSPPGLATVGQFFGPGTRLTVL.

This chain joins TRBV7-9 and TRBJ2-1, with 9 bases fitting TRBD1. The length of the CDR3 is 14 residues. Looked up from germline, CDR1 is SEHNR and CDR2 is FQNEAQ (reference sequence). The ends lost 11 bases at V and 7 bases at J; junction bases unmatched: 12. The CDR3 protein is CAHLRQGVGNEQFF. CDR3 sequence (DNA): TGTGCCCACCTACGACAGGGGGTCGGTAATGAGCAGTTCTTC.

The chain is built from TRBV6-5 and TRBJ1-1; TRBD1 matches at 9 bases. Germline V lookup: CDR1 MNHEY, CDR2 SVGAGI. Germline trimming cut 6 bases from V and 11 bases from J; bases unmatched to any gene: 10. The CDR3 loop spans 13 amino acids. For the CDR3, the DNA is TGTGCCAGCAGCTCAGGGGGAGGGACAGGGGCTTTCTTT. As protein: CASSSGGGTGAFF.

The chain's CDR3 is CASSSDGLYNSPLHF. The CDR3 DNA is TGTGCCAGCAGCTCGGACGGACTCTATAATTCACCCCTCCACTTT. The chain has TRBV5-5 and TRBJ1-6; D uncertain. The CDR3 has 15 residues. The V gene lost 3 bases and the J gene lost 3 bases, with 10 bases spanning the gap. Per germline, CDR1 SGHKS and CDR2 YYEKEE (reference sequence).

This clone has only one observation. The V gene is TRBV2, the J gene TRBJ1-2; D is ambiguous. Germline loops: CDR1 SNHLY, CDR2 FYNNEI. The CDR3 runs to 13 residues. V gave up 7 bases and J gave up 1 base, with 10 bases separating them. This CDR3 reads CASIRSLNYGYTF. The CDR3 nucleotides are TGTGCCAGCATACGTTCACTTAACTATGGCTACACCTTC.